This TCR beta chain was identified in a study of OX40 agonist ivuxolimab in advanced cancers. Study observations and caveats: Expanded peripheral T cell antigen specificity was not determined.

The CDR3 spans 12 residues. The V gene's germline CDR1 is SNHLY and CDR2 FYNNEI. V was cut by 4 bases and J by 12 bases, with 10 bases left in between. Concerning this clone: What it recognizes is unknown.

Measured with immunoSEQ multiplex PCR; TCRdb has only the in-frame clones, and not every one. The sample carries approximately 90,000 clones, approximately 90% recorded once. Sequencing used CD4+ or CD8+ T cells sorted from blood, obtained in a trial of the OX40 agonist ivuxolimab. This chain uses TRBV2 with TRBJ1-6; D not certain. The clonotype was recovered from an adult with an advanced solid tumor such as melanoma, head and neck, liver or kidney cancer. The DNA for the CDR3 is TGTGCCAGCAGTGGTCCCGAAGGACCCCTCCACTTT. Translating it yields CASSGPEGPLHF.